What follows are 14 T cell receptor beta chains derived from one specimen sequenced in a study of CD8 T cells in Susac syndrome. Random-hexamer reverse transcription was applied to about 0.5 to 1 ug RNA. One entry per CDR3 protein, called by TCRdb with MiXCR from the immunoSEQ multiplex PCR reads. The sample contains about 150,000 distinct CDR3 sequences, about 95% of which appear only once. The sequencing input was CD8+ T cells from PBMCs. These receptors were taken from a human donor with multiple sclerosis.

The rearrangement links TRBV27 to TRBJ2-7; D is tentatively TRBD1 or TRBD2 (5 bases each). Germline values: CDR1 MNHEY, CDR2 SMNVEV (reference sequence). V lost 8 bases, J lost 1 base, and 18 bases lay in between. The CDR3 totals 15 residues. The CDR3 region is CASSPGPYFSYEQYF. Written as DNA, the CDR3 is TGTGCCAGCTCCCCGGGACCTTATTTTTCCTACGAGCAGTACTTC.

CDR3 DNA sequence: TGTGCCAGCAGTCTACCTACGGGGTCCAATGAGCAGTTCTTC. Translated: CASSLPTGSNEQFF. The rearrangement uses TRBV7-9 and TRBJ2-1; D might be TRBD2 (5 bases). This CDR3 contains 14 residues. CDR1 is SEHNR, CDR2 FQNEAQ, per germline (reference sequence). The V end lost 6 bases, the J end lost 6 bases, and 15 bases lay between the germline ends.

The chain is built from TRBV7-8 and TRBJ2-3, with 8 bases matching TRBD1. The V and J ends lost 5 bases and 5 bases, in that order; junction bases with no gene match: 12. This CDR3 is 16 amino acids long. The V gene's germline CDR1 is SGHVS and CDR2 FQNEAQ. The CDR3 DNA reads TGTGCCAGCAGCCAAATCCAGGGGGCTGAGCGAGATACGCAGTATTTT. It yields the protein CASSQIQGAERDTQYF.

This chain uses TRBV14 with TRBJ2-2; TRBD2 is a possible D gene (6 bases). Germline V lookup: CDR1 SGHDN, CDR2 FVKESK. V lost 2 bases to trimming and J lost 5 bases, with 9 bases between them. This CDR3 region has 14 residues. CDR3 protein: CASSQFAGTGELFF. DNA for the CDR3: TGTGCCAGCAGCCAATTTGCGGGGACCGGGGAGCTGTTTTTT.

The chain joins TRBV29-1 to TRBJ2-5; D is possibly TRBD2 (5 bases). The germline V gene encodes CDR1 SQVTM and CDR2 ANQGSEA. V lost 4 bases to trimming and J lost 2 bases, with 17 bases between them. The CDR3 consists of 15 residues. CDR3 nucleotide sequence: TGCAGCGTTGTTCAAAGGACTGAACTTCAAGAGACCCAGTACTTC. Its protein is CSVVQRTELQETQYF.

This chain uses TRBV7-8 with TRBJ2-1; weak D call: TRBD1 (7 bases). The germline V gene encodes CDR1 SGHVS and CDR2 FQNEAQ. CDR3 length equals 14 residues. V was pared by 3 bases and J by 12 bases, with 18 bases between. The CDR3 is CASSLDSTGRLQFF. DNA for the CDR3: TGTGCCAGCAGCTTGGATTCGACAGGGAGGCTGCAGTTCTTC. Looking up the rest from reference TRBV7-8 and TRBJ2-1 gives the full variable domain: GAGVSQSPRYKVAKRGQDVALRCDPISGHVSLFWYQQALGQGPEFLTYFQNEAQLDKSGLPSDRFFAERPEGSVSTLKIQRTQQEDSAVYLCASSLDSTGRLQFFGPGTRLTVL.

The chain links TRBV29-1 to TRBJ2-3; possibly TRBD1 for D (7 bases). This CDR3 is built from 15 residues. V dropped 2 bases and J dropped 5 bases, with 17 bases sitting between them. CDR1 is SQVTM, CDR2 ANQGSEA, per germline. Here the CDR3 DNA reads TGCAGCGTTGAATCAGGGGGGAAGATAGAAGATACGCAGTATTTT. Protein sequence: CSVESGGKIEDTQYF.

This clonotype was counted only a few times. The chain is built from TRBV19 and TRBJ1-5, with unresolved D. This CDR3 spans 13 amino acids. Germline V gives CDR1 LNHDA, CDR2 SQIVND (reference sequence). The V and J ends lost 5 bases and 4 bases respectively, with 9 bases between them. The CDR3 protein is CASSQGGNQPQHF. The CDR3 nucleotides read TGTGCCAGTAGTCAAGGCGGGAATCAGCCCCAGCATTTT. Full variable domain (missing parts from reference TRBV19 and TRBJ1-5): DGGITQSPKYLFRKEGQNVTLSCEQNLNHDAMYWYRQDPGQGLRLIYYSQIVNDFQKGDIAEGYSVSREKKESFPLTVTSAQKNPTAFYLCASSQGGNQPQHFGDGTRLSIL.

The chain joins TRBV20-1 to TRBJ1-2; possibly TRBD1 for D (5 bases). CDR3 length: 9 residues. Germline assignment: CDR1 DFQATT and CDR2 SNEGSKA (reference sequence). The V end was cut by 7 bases, the J end by 6 bases, with 6 bases between. The CDR3 reads CSGGDGYTF. Here the CDR3 DNA reads TGCAGTGGGGGGGATGGCTACACCTTC.

This clonotype is a singleton in its sample. The gene calls are TRBV6-5 and TRBJ2-1; 9 bases are shared with TRBD1. V was pared by 5 bases and J by 8 bases, with 7 bases of the junction left unmatched. The CDR3 consists of 14 residues. The germline V gene encodes CDR1 MNHEY and CDR2 SVGAGI. DNA of the CDR3: TGTGCCAGCAGTCCCGGGACAGGGCGGTATGAGCAGTTCTTC. Translation: CASSPGTGRYEQFF.

The rearrangement links TRBV30 to TRBJ1-2; D is undetermined. With 5 bases removed from V and 0 bases from J, the gap between germline ends came to 10 bases. CDR1 and CDR2 from the germline V gene are GTSNPN and SVGIG (reference sequence). CDR3 length equals 13 residues. This CDR3 is CAWANVPNYGYTF. The CDR3 nucleotides read TGTGCCTGGGCGAATGTCCCTAACTATGGCTACACCTTC.

The DNA of the CDR3 is TGCAGCGCTCTCCCGGACAGGACTCCCTACGAGCAGTACTTC. Amino acid sequence: CSALPDRTPYEQYF. The chain recombines TRBV29-1 with TRBJ2-7; 7 nucleotides match TRBD1. Looked up from germline, CDR1 is SQVTM and CDR2 is ANQGSEA. CDR3 length: 14 amino acids. V lost 7 bases, J lost 2 bases, and 11 bases stayed unmatched.

Only one count was recorded for this clonotype. The rearrangement uses TRBV11-2 and TRBJ2-7; D unresolved. V lost 4 bases, J lost 0 bases, and 10 bases lay in between. This CDR3 contains 14 residues. The germline V gene encodes CDR1 SGHAT and CDR2 FQNNGV. The CDR3 region is CASSSGTSSYEQYV. CDR3 nucleotides: TGTGCCAGCAGCTCAGGCACAAGCTCCTACGAGCAGTACGTC.

The gene calls are TRBV10-3 and TRBJ1-1; D is unclear. In germline, CDR1 is ENHRY, CDR2 SYGVKD. CDR3 length equals 13 residues. Trimming took 7 bases from V and 5 from J, leaving 14 bases between them. CDR3 in amino acids: CAIKKDLGTEAFF. Written as DNA, the CDR3 is TGTGCCATCAAAAAGGACCTGGGAACTGAAGCTTTCTTT.